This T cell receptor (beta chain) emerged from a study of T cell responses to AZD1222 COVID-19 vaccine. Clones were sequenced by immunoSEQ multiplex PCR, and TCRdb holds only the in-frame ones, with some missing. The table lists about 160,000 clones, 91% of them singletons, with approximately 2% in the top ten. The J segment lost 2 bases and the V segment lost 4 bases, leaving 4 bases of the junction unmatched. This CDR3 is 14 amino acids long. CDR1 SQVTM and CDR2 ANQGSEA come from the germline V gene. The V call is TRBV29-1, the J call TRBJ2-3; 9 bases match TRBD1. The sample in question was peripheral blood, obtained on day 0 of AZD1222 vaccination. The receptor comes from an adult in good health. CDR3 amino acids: CSVGRQGDTDTQYF. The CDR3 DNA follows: TGCAGCGTTGGTAGACAGGGGGACACAGATACGCAGTATTTT.